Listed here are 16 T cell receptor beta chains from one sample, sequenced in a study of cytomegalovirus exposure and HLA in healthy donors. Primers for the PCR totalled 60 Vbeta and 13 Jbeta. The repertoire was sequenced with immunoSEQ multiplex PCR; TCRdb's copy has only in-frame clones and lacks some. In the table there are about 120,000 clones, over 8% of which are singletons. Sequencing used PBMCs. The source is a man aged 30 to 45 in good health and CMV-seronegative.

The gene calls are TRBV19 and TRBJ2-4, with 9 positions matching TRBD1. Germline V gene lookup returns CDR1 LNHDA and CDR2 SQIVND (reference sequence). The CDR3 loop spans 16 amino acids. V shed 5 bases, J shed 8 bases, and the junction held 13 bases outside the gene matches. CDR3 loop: CASSLGQGVVSDIQYF. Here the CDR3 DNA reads TGTGCCAGTAGTTTGGGACAGGGCGTAGTTTCGGACATTCAGTACTTC.

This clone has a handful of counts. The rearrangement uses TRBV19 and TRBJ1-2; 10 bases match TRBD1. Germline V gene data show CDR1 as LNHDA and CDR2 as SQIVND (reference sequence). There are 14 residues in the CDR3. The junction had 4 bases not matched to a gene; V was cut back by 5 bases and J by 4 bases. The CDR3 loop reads CASSPDRGSYGYTF. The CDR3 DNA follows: TGTGCCAGTAGTCCGGACAGGGGGTCCTATGGCTACACCTTC.

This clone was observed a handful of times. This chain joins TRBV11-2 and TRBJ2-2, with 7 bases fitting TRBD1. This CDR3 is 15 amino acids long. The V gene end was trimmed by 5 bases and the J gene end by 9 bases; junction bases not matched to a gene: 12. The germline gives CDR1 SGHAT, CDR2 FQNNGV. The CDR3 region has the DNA TGTGCCAGCAGCAAAATCGACAGGGCCGGCCGGGAGCTGTTTTTT. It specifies CASSKIDRAGRELFF.

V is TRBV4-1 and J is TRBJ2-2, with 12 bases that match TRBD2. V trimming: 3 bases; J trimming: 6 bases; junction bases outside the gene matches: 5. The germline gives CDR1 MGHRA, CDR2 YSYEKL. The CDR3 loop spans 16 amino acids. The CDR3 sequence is CASSQLLAGGSGELFF. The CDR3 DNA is TGCGCCAGCAGCCAGCTACTAGCGGGAGGTTCCGGGGAGCTGTTTTTT.

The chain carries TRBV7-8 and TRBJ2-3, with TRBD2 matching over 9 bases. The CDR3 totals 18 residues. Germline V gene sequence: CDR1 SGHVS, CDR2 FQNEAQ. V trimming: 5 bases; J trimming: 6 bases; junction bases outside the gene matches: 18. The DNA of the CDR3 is TGTGCCAGCAGCCAACCTTCCAGACTAGCGGCAGTCCGGGATACGCAGTATTTT. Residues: CASSQPSRLAAVRDTQYF.

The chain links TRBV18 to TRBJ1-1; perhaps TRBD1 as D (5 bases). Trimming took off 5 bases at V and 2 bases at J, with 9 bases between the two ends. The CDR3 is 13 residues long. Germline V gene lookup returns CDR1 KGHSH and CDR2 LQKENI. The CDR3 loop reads CASSEQGNTEAFF. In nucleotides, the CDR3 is TGTGCCAGCTCAGAGCAGGGTAACACTGAAGCTTTCTTT.

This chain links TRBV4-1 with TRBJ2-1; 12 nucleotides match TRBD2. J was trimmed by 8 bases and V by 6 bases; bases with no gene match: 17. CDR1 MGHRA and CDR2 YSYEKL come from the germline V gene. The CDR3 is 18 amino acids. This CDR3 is CASRRLAGVSRLPDEQFF. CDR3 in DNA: TGCGCCAGCAGGAGACTAGCGGGAGTTTCCCGCCTACCCGATGAGCAGTTCTTC.

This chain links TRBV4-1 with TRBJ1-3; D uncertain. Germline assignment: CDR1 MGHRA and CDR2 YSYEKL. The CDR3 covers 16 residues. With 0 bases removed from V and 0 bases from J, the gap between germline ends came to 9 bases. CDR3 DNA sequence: TGCGCCAGCAGCCAAGAACGTCGTAGCTCTGGAAACACCATATATTTT. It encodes CASSQERRSSGNTIYF.

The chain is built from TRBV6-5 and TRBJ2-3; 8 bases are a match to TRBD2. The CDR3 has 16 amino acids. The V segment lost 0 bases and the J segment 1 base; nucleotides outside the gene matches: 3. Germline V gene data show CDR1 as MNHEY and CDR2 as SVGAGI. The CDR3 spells CASSYSGGGRTDTQYF. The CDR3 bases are TGTGCCAGCAGTTACTCAGGCGGGGGGCGCACAGATACGCAGTATTTT.

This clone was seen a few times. The CDR3 DNA is TGCAGCGTCCCTAAGGGATCTAGCGGGTACGAGCAGTACTTC. Protein: CSVPKGSSGYEQYF. V gene TRBV29-1 combines with J gene TRBJ2-7; 8 bases line up with TRBD2. CDR3 length equals 14 residues. From germline, CDR1 is SQVTM and CDR2 ANQGSEA. Losses at the gene ends were 6 bases for V and 4 bases for J; bases not matched to a gene: 11.

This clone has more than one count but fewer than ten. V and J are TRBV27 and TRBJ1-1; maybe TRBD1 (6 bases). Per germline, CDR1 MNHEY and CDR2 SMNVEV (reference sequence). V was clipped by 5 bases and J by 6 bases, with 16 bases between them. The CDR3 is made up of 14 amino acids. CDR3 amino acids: CASSPWTALAEAFF. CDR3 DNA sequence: TGTGCCAGCAGTCCTTGGACAGCTCTTGCTGAAGCTTTCTTT.

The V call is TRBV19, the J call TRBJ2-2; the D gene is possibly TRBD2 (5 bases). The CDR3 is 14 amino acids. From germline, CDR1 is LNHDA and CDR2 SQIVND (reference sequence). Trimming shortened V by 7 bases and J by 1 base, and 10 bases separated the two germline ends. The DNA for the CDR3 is TGTGCCAGTACCCCCGGGAAGAACACCGGGGAGCTGTTTTTT. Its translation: CASTPGKNTGELFF.

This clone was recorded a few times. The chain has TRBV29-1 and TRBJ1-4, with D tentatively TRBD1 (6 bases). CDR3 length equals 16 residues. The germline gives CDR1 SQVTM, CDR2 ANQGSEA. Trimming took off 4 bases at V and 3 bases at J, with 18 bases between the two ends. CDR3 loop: CSVASGRGASNEKLFF. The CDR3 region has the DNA TGCAGCGTTGCATCCGGCAGGGGAGCTTCTAATGAAAAACTGTTTTTT.

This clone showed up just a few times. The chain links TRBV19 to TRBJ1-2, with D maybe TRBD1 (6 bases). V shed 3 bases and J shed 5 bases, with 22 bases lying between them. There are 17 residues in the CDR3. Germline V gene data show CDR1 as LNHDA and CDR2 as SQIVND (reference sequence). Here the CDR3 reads CASSILKTQGFGYGYTF. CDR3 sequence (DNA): TGTGCCAGTAGTATCCTAAAGACTCAGGGGTTCGGGTATGGCTACACCTTC.

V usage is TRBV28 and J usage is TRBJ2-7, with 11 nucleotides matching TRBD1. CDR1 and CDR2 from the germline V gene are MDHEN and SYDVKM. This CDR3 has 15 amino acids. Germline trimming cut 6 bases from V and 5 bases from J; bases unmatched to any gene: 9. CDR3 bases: TGTGCCAGCAGGCCCTCCGGGACAGGGGGGGACGAGCAGTACTTC. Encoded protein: CASRPSGTGGDEQYF.

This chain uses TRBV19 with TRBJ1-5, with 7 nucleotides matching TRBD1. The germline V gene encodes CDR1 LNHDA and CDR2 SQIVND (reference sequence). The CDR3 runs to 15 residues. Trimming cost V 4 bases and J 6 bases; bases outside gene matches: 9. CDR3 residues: CASSTPIQGIQPQHF. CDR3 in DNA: TGTGCCAGTAGTACGCCGATACAGGGGATTCAGCCCCAGCATTTT. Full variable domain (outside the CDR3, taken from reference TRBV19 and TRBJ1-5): DGGITQSPKYLFRKEGQNVTLSCEQNLNHDAMYWYRQDPGQGLRLIYYSQIVNDFQKGDIAEGYSVSREKKESFPLTVTSAQKNPTAFYLCASSTPIQGIQPQHFGDGTRLSIL.